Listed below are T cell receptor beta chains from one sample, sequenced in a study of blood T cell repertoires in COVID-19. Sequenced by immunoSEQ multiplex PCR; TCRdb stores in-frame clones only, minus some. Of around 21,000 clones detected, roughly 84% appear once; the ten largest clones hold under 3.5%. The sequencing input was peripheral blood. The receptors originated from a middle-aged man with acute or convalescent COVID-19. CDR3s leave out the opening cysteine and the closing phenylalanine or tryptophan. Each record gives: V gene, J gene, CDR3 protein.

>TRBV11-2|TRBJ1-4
ASSLRPRRGVATNEKLF
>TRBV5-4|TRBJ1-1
ASSAFGGEAF
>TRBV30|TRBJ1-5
AWKGTGDQPQH
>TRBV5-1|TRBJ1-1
ASSLQGNTEAF
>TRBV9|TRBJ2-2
ASSPRGGNTGELF
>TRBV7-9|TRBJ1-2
ASSLMADYGYT
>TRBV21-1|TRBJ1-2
ASSKGRAFNGYT
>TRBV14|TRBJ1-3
ASSQDRVVSGNTIY
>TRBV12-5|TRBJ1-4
ASGLGATNEKLF
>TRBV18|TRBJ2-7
ASSPLRTAGLAGEQY
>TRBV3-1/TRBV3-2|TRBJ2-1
ASSPWTGSSYNEQF
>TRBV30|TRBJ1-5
AWSPGTGPYSNQPQH
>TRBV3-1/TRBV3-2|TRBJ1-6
ASSQTPTGGDNSPLH
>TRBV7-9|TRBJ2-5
ASTQGYGEAETQY
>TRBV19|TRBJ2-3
ASSIAGGPSTDTQY
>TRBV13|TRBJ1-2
ASSPHGSSYGYT
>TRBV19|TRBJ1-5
ASSTPAGGNQPQH
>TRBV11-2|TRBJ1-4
ASSPLTATNEKLF
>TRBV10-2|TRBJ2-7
ASTTFSNRGRTNEQY
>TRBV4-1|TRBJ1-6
ASSQKDSLSSPLH
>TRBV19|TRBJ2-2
ASSFLGSSNTGELF
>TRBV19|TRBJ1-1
ASTFGRGRAEAF
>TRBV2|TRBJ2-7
ATQRGGTTYEQY
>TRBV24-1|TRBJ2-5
ATSEPLAGGVETQY
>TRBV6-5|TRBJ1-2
ASSFRVDYGYT
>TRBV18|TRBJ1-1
ASSPEQGGEDF
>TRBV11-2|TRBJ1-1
ASSLDRDSEAF
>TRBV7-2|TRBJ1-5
ASSRTANSNQPQH
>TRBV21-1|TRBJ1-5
ASSKAIREGLAGGPQH
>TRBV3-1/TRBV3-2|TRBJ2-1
ASSPSGSGRHNEQF
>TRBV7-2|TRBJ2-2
ARLGGSNTGELF
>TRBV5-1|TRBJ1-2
ASSRDSNGYT
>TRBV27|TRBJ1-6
ASTRGGNSPLH
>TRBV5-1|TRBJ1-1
ASSLGGRRNTEAF
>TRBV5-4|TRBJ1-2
ASSRPPPSVYGYT
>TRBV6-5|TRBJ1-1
ASTSGGVNTEAF
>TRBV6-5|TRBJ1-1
ASSFRQGVSF
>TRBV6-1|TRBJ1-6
ASSERQNYNSPLH
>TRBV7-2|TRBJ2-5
ASSLATSGTGQETQY
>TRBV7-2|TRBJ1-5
ASSPSDSRRSNQPQH
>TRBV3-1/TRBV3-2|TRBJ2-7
ASSQVAVGYEQY
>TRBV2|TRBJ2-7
ASSEAPGHPYEQY
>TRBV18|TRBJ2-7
ASSPGLAGTYEQY
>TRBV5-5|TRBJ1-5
ASSQVFSNQPQH
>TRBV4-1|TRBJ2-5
ASSVPGQPSGTQY
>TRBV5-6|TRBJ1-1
ASSLTGSTEAF